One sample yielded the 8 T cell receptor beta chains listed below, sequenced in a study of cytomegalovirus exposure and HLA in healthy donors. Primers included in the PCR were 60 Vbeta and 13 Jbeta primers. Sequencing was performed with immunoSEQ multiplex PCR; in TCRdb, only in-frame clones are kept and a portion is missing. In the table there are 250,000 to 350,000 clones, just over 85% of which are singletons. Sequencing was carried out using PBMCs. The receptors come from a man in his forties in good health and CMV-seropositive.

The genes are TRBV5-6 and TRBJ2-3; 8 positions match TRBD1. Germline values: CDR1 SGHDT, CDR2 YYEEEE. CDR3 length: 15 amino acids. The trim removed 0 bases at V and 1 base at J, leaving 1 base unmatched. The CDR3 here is CASSLEQGGTDTQYF. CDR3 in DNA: TGTGCCAGCAGCTTGGAACAGGGGGGCACAGATACGCAGTATTTT.

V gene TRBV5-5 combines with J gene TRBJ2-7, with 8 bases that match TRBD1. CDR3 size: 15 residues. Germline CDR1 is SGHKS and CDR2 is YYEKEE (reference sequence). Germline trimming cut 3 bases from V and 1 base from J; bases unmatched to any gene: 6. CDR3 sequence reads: CASSSRTGPSYEQYF. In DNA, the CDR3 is TGTGCCAGCAGCTCTAGGACAGGGCCGTCCTACGAGCAGTACTTC. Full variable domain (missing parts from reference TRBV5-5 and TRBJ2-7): DAGVTQSPTHLIKTRGQQVTLRCSPISGHKSVSWYQQVLGQGPQFIFQYYEKEERGRGNFPDRFSARQFPNYSSELNVNALLLGDSALYLCASSSRTGPSYEQYFGPGTRLTVT.

The CDR3 nucleotides read TGCGCCAGCAGGAACACCCGACTAGCGGACACCGGGGAGCTGTTTTTT. Encoded protein: CASRNTRLADTGELFF. The V and J genes are TRBV5-1 and TRBJ2-2, with 9 bases that match TRBD2. CDR1 SGHRS and CDR2 YFSETQ come from the germline V gene. The junction had 8 bases not matched to a gene; V was cut back by 5 bases and J by 3 bases. The CDR3 consists of 16 residues. Filled out from reference TRBV5-1 and TRBJ2-2, the complete variable domain reads KAGVTQTPRYLIKTRGQQVTLSCSPISGHRSVSWYQQTPGQGLQFLFEYFSETQRNKGNFPGRFSGRQFSNSRSEMNVSTLELGDSALYLCASRNTRLADTGELFFGEGSRLTVL.

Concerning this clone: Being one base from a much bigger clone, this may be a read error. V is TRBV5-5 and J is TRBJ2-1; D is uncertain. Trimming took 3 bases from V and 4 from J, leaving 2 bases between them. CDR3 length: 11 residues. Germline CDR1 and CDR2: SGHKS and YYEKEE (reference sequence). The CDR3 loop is CASSSYNEQFF. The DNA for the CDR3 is TGTGCCAGCAGCTCTTACAATGAGCAGTTCTTC.

DNA of the CDR3: TGTGCCACCAGCAGACTTAGCGGGAGTAGAACAGATACGCAGTATTTT. Translation gives CATSRLSGSRTDTQYF. The rearrangement joins TRBV15 to TRBJ2-3, with TRBD2 matching over 9 bases. Germline CDR1 is LNHNV and CDR2 is YYDKDF (reference sequence). With 2 bases clipped from V and 3 bases from J, the junction kept 6 bases outside the gene matches. This CDR3 spans 16 amino acids.

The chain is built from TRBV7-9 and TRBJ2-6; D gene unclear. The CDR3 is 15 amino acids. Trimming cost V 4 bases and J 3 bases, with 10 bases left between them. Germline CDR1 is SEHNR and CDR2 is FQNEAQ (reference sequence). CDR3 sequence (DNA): TGTGCCAGCAGCTCCGTAGAGAGTGGGGCCAACGTCCTGACTTTC. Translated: CASSSVESGANVLTF.

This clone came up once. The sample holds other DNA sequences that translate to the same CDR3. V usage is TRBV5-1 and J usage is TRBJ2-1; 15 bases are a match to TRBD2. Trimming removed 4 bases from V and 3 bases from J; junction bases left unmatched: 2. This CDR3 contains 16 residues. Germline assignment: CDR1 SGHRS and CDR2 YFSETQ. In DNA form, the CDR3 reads TGCGCCAGCAGCCCGGGACTAGCGGGAGGCTACAATGAGCAGTTCTTC. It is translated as CASSPGLAGGYNEQFF.

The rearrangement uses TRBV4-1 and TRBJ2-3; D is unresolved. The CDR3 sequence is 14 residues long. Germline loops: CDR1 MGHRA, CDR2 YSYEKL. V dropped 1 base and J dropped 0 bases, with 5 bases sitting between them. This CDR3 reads CASSQGASTDTQYF. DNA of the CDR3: TGCGCCAGCAGCCAAGGAGCGAGCACAGATACGCAGTATTTT.